The present TCR beta chain was sequenced within a study of shared clonotypes between healthy human individuals. Study summary: The study used three CD4 naive, three CD4 memory, two CD8 naive and one CD8 memory plate per donor.

Clones were read by immunoSEQ multiplex PCR, and TCRdb kept only the in-frame ones, dropping some. The sample lists roughly 2 million clones; 85% to 95% were seen once. Germline CDR1 reads SGHRS; CDR2 reads YFSETQ. This CDR3 is 15 amino acids long. Between the trimmed V and J ends, which lost 2 bases and 5 bases, there was a span of 13 bases. This TCR was recovered from a man between 18 and 35 years old in good health. The gene calls are TRBV5-1 and TRBJ1-4; D possibly corresponds to TRBD1 (5 bases). Sequenced: naive CD4+ T cells sorted from blood. Subset noted: CD45RA+ positively selected. The CDR3 region has the DNA TGCGCCAGCAGCTTTGGCGGGACCGAGAATGAAAAACTGTTTTTT. It is translated as CASSFGGTENEKLFF. The entire variable domain, with the rest obtained from reference TRBV5-1 and TRBJ1-4, is as follows: KAGVTQTPRYLIKTRGQQVTLSCSPISGHRSVSWYQQTPGQGLQFLFEYFSETQRNKGNFPGRFSGRQFSNSRSEMNVSTLELGDSALYLCASSFGGTENEKLFFGSGTQLSVL.